One and the same sample provided the 32 T cell receptor beta chains below, sequenced in a study of cytomegalovirus exposure and HLA in healthy donors. TCRdb's table, derived via immunoSEQ multiplex PCR, lists solely in-frame clones and lacks some. The data contain 110,000 or so clones, 90% to 97% of them singletons. The sequenced sample consisted of PBMCs. Receptors originate from a woman in her late teens or twenties in good health and CMV-seronegative.

This clone was seen only once. The V gene is TRBV9, the J gene TRBJ1-6; 7 nucleotides agree with TRBD1. The germline V gene encodes CDR1 SGDLS and CDR2 YYNGEE. The CDR3 loop spans 15 amino acids. The V gene end was trimmed by 3 bases and the J gene end by 5 bases; junction bases not matched to a gene: 5. In nucleotides, the CDR3 is TGTGCCAGCAGCGACGCGGGACAGAATAATTCACCCCTCCACTTT. It specifies CASSDAGQNNSPLHF.

The chain joins TRBV4-3 to TRBJ2-1, with 9 bases identical to TRBD2. The germline V gene has CDR1 LGHNA and CDR2 YSLEER. J gave up 4 bases and V 0 bases, and 7 bases lay outside the gene matches. This CDR3 is built from 17 residues. CDR3 sequence (DNA): TGCGCCAGCAGCCAAGAAGACGTGAGCGGGGGGTACAATGAGCAGTTCTTC. The encoded protein is CASSQEDVSGGYNEQFF.

This rearrangement joins TRBV27 to TRBJ1-5; D might be TRBD1 (6 bases). Germline values: CDR1 MNHEY, CDR2 SMNVEV (reference sequence). The CDR3 consists of 14 residues. V lost 5 bases and J lost 0, with 8 bases in between. CDR3 loop: CASSPGDSNQPQHF. The CDR3 nucleotides read TGTGCCAGCAGTCCAGGGGATAGCAATCAGCCCCAGCATTTT.

The chain couples TRBV5-8 to TRBJ2-3; 10 bases are a match to TRBD2. Germline loops: CDR1 SGHTS, CDR2 YDEGEE. The CDR3 totals 17 residues. V was clipped by 0 bases and J by 0 bases; unmatched bases: 4. Written as DNA, the CDR3 is TGTGCCAGCAGCTTGGTTGGACTAGCGGTTAGCACAGATACGCAGTATTTT. Its protein product is CASSLVGLAVSTDTQYF.

This clone was picked up one time. The chain has TRBV27 and TRBJ2-2; TRBD2 is a possible D gene (6 bases). V was clipped by 3 bases and J by 9 bases, with 14 bases between them. The CDR3 has 14 amino acids. Germline V lookup: CDR1 MNHEY, CDR2 SMNVEV (reference sequence). CDR3 sequence: CASSLIGGSWELFF. DNA of the CDR3: TGTGCCAGCAGTTTGATCGGGGGAAGCTGGGAGCTGTTTTTT.

This clone was observed a single time. This chain uses TRBV6-5 with TRBJ1-1, with no clear D. Germline lookup yields CDR1 MNHEY and CDR2 SVGAGI. Trimming cost V 8 bases and J 1 base, with 8 bases left between them. The CDR3 consists of 12 residues. The CDR3 region has the DNA TGTGCCAGCTTTTACAAGAACACTGAAGCTTTCTTT. Its translation is CASFYKNTEAFF.

This clone appeared a few times. This chain connects TRBV7-9 to TRBJ2-2, with D tentatively TRBD2 (7 bases). This CDR3 contains 15 residues. The V gene lost 9 bases and the J gene lost 1 base, with 15 bases spanning the gap. Germline lookup yields CDR1 SEHNR and CDR2 FQNEAQ (reference sequence). CDR3: CASGRGAGNTGELFF. In DNA form, the CDR3 reads TGTGCCAGTGGACGGGGGGCAGGGAACACCGGGGAGCTGTTTTTT.

This chain links TRBV6-1 with TRBJ2-1; 10 bases fit TRBD2. CDR1 MNHNS and CDR2 SASEGT come from the germline V gene. The CDR3 loop spans 18 amino acids. J gave up 2 bases and V 4 bases, and 11 bases lay outside the gene matches. The CDR3 region has the DNA TGTGCCAGCAGTGTTCTAGCGGGGGTTCGGGGGACCTACAATGAGCAGTTCTTC. Translated: CASSVLAGVRGTYNEQFF.

This chain uses TRBV7-9 with TRBJ1-2; D is unresolved. The CDR3 loop spans 14 amino acids. Trimming shortened V by 1 base and J by 2 bases, and 8 bases separated the two germline ends. Germline V gives CDR1 SEHNR, CDR2 FQNEAQ (reference sequence). The CDR3 here is CASSLVNGNYGYTF. The DNA for the CDR3 is TGTGCCAGCAGCTTAGTAAACGGGAACTATGGCTACACCTTC.

The chain links TRBV10-3 to TRBJ1-5; 7 bases line up with TRBD1. J was trimmed by 3 bases and V by 3 bases; bases with no gene match: 8. CDR1 ENHRY and CDR2 SYGVKD come from the germline V gene. The length of the CDR3 is 16 residues. CDR3 nucleotides: TGTGCCATCAGTGAATTTTCAGGGGGTTACAATCAGCCCCAGCATTTT. As protein: CAISEFSGGYNQPQHF.

The chain joins TRBV6-1 to TRBJ2-3, with a tentative D call TRBD2 (6 bases). Germline loops: CDR1 MNHNS, CDR2 SASEGT. The CDR3 is 13 amino acids. V lost 7 bases and J 3 bases, leaving 11 bases between the germline ends. The CDR3 spells CASKWGVTDTQYF. In DNA form, the CDR3 reads TGTGCCAGCAAATGGGGGGTGACAGATACGCAGTATTTT.

The chain employs TRBV5-1 and TRBJ2-5, with 7 positions matching TRBD1. Germline V lookup: CDR1 SGHRS, CDR2 YFSETQ. CDR3 size: 14 residues. The V and J ends lost 4 bases and 4 bases, in that order; junction bases with no gene match: 7. CDR3 amino acids: CASSLDRSRETQYF. The DNA of the CDR3 is TGCGCCAGCAGCCTGGACAGGTCACGAGAGACCCAGTACTTC.

The V gene is TRBV15, the J gene TRBJ1-2; possible D gene TRBD1, 5 bases. The germline V and J ends were trimmed by 0 bases and 5 bases, with 10 bases remaining between them. The CDR3 totals 14 residues. Germline CDR1 and CDR2: LNHNV and YYDKDF (reference sequence). This CDR3 reads CATSRDRGAYGYTF. DNA for the CDR3: TGTGCCACCAGCAGAGATCGCGGGGCGTATGGCTACACCTTC.

This clone occurred once. The J gene is TRBJ2-1, the V gene TRBV9; TRBD2 matches at 8 bases. The CDR3 extends over 15 amino acids. J gave up 9 bases and V 0 bases, and 8 bases lay outside the gene matches. Germline V gives CDR1 SGDLS, CDR2 YYNGEE. The CDR3 loop is CASSVVFGGAGEQFF. DNA for the CDR3: TGTGCCAGCAGCGTAGTTTTCGGGGGGGCCGGTGAGCAGTTCTTC. The full variable domain, rest sourced from reference TRBV9 and TRBJ2-1, is DSGVTQTPKHLITATGQRVTLRCSPRSGDLSVYWYQQSLDQGLQFLIQYYNGEERAKGNILERFSAQQFPDLHSELNLSSLELGDSALYFCASSVVFGGAGEQFFGPGTRLTVL.

The genes are TRBV28 and TRBJ1-2; D gene uncertain. V dropped 2 bases and J dropped 6 bases, with 16 bases sitting between them. Germline V gene data show CDR1 as MDHEN and CDR2 as SYDVKM. There are 15 residues in the CDR3. The CDR3 nucleotides read TGTGCCAGCAGTTTAAGAACAATGAGGGCCGATGGCTACACCTTC. The encoded protein is CASSLRTMRADGYTF.

This sequence joins TRBV6-4 and TRBJ2-3; weak D call: TRBD1 (5 bases). The CDR3 consists of 14 residues. Germline V gives CDR1 MRHNA, CDR2 SNTAGT. Deletions cut 3 bases from V and 1 base from J, with 8 bases between. CDR3 amino acids: CASSEATGTDTQYF. CDR3 sequence (DNA): TGTGCCAGCAGTGAAGCGACAGGCACAGATACGCAGTATTTT.

The V and J genes are TRBV2 and TRBJ1-1; TRBD1 agrees at 9 bases. There are 11 residues in the CDR3. Germline CDR1 and CDR2: SNHLY and FYNNEI. V was pared by 4 bases and J by 11 bases, with 2 bases of the junction left unmatched. CDR3 protein: CASSVDRGAFF. For the CDR3, the DNA is TGTGCCAGCAGTGTGGACAGGGGTGCTTTCTTT. Full variable domain (missing parts from reference TRBV2 and TRBJ1-1): EPEVTQTPSHQVTQMGQEVILRCVPISNHLYFYWYRQILGQKVEFLVSFYNNEISEKSEIFDDQFSVERPDGSNFTLKIRSTKLEDSAMYFCASSVDRGAFFGQGTRLTVV.

The CDR3 loop reads CASSLETGQGEKLFF. The CDR3 DNA follows: TGTGCCAGCAGCTTAGAGACAGGGCAAGGGGAAAAACTGTTTTTT. This chain connects TRBV7-8 to TRBJ1-4; 7 bases align to TRBD1. J was trimmed by 8 bases and V by 1 base; bases with no gene match: 7. Germline CDR1 is SGHVS and CDR2 is FQNEAQ. CDR3 length equals 15 residues.

The V and J genes are TRBV5-6 and TRBJ2-7; TRBD2 agrees at 7 bases. CDR1 and CDR2 (germline): SGHDT, YYEEEE. V trimming: 4 bases; J trimming: 2 bases; junction bases outside the gene matches: 9. The CDR3 is 15 residues long. The DNA of the CDR3 is TGTGCCAGCAGCCCCTGGTGGGACTACCCCTACGAGCAGTACTTC. Encoded protein: CASSPWWDYPYEQYF.

J is TRBJ1-1 and V is TRBV15, with 7 nucleotides matching TRBD1. V was clipped by 3 bases and J by 1 base; unmatched bases: 8. The CDR3 covers 16 residues. Looked up from germline, CDR1 is LNHNV and CDR2 is YYDKDF (reference sequence). The CDR3 protein is CATSRGPGTANTEAFF. As DNA, the CDR3 is TGTGCCACCAGCAGGGGCCCCGGGACAGCGAACACTGAAGCTTTCTTT. Supplemented by reference TRBV15 and TRBJ1-1, the full variable domain reads DAMVIQNPRYQVTQFGKPVTLSCSQTLNHNVMYWYQQKSSQAPKLLFHYYDKDFNNEADTPDNFQSRRPNTSFCFLDIRSPGLGDTAMYLCATSRGPGTANTEAFFGQGTRLTVV.

This chain links TRBV27 with TRBJ1-2, with a possible D match to TRBD1 (6 bases). CDR1 and CDR2 from the germline V gene are MNHEY and SMNVEV (reference sequence). Trimming removed 6 bases at V and 8 bases at J, with 16 bases between. The CDR3 is 13 amino acids. CDR3 sequence (DNA): TGTGCCAGCAGCAAACAGGGATCGGGCGGCTACACCTTC. Its protein product is CASSKQGSGGYTF.

The V gene is TRBV28, the J gene TRBJ2-6; possible D gene TRBD1, 6 bases. V lost 8 bases and J 2 bases, leaving 19 bases between the germline ends. Germline CDR1 reads MDHEN; CDR2 reads SYDVKM. The CDR3 extends over 17 amino acids. This CDR3 reads CASFEGGLVTGANVLTF. The CDR3 coding sequence is TGTGCCAGCTTCGAAGGGGGATTAGTAACTGGGGCCAACGTCCTGACTTTC.

A word on this clone: Relative to the germline gene, one junction end is altered; a read error may explain this. The rearrangement joins TRBV30 to TRBJ1-4; D uncertain. Germline CDR1 is GTSNPN and CDR2 is SVGIG (reference sequence). The CDR3 runs to 11 residues. CDR3 nucleotide sequence: TGTGCCAGGAGGGAGGGTGAAAAACTGTTTTTT. Amino acid sequence: CARREGEKLFF.

This rearrangement joins TRBV18 to TRBJ2-1; possible D gene TRBD2, 5 bases. The length of the CDR3 is 15 residues. Between the trimmed V and J ends, which lost 2 bases and 5 bases, there was a span of 13 bases. Germline lookup yields CDR1 KGHSH and CDR2 LQKENI. The CDR3 here is CASSPGAARHNEQFF. CDR3 bases: TGTGCCAGCTCACCAGGAGCGGCCCGTCACAATGAGCAGTTCTTC.

The chain recombines TRBV5-4 with TRBJ2-7, with 7 bases identical to TRBD1. CDR1 is SGHNT, CDR2 YYREEE, per germline (reference sequence). V shed 0 bases and J 2 bases; nucleotides not matched to a gene: 2. This CDR3 is 14 amino acids long. The CDR3 DNA follows: TGTGCCAGCAGCTTGGACAGGGGTCCCTACGAGCAGTACTTC. Encoded protein: CASSLDRGPYEQYF.

This rearrangement joins TRBV27 to TRBJ1-5, with 11 bases aligning to TRBD1. With V trimmed by 8 bases and J by 9 bases, 6 bases remained unmatched. The CDR3 length is 13 residues. CDR1 and CDR2 (germline): MNHEY, SMNVEV (reference sequence). CDR3 region: CASRTGGDGPQHF. In DNA form, the CDR3 reads TGTGCCAGCCGGACAGGGGGCGATGGGCCCCAGCATTTT.

The gene calls are TRBV28 and TRBJ2-6; 8 nucleotides align to TRBD1. The J segment lost 3 bases and the V segment lost 6 bases, leaving 16 bases of the junction unmatched. Germline lookup yields CDR1 MDHEN and CDR2 SYDVKM. The length of the CDR3 is 19 residues. CDR3 sequence reads: CASRQRRDRIKFGANVLTF. The CDR3 region has the DNA TGTGCCAGCAGACAACGCCGGGACAGGATAAAGTTTGGGGCCAACGTCCTGACTTTC.

This chain connects TRBV19 to TRBJ1-1; no reliable D call. V was shortened by 7 bases and J by 0 bases, with 18 bases between the two germline ends. Germline CDR1 is LNHDA and CDR2 is SQIVND (reference sequence). The CDR3 totals 16 residues. CDR3 nucleotides: TGTGCCAGTACCTCGGGGAGCACTCTCGTGAACACTGAAGCTTTCTTT. Residues: CASTSGSTLVNTEAFF.

J is TRBJ2-3 and V is TRBV2; TRBD2 is a possible D gene (5 bases). The germline gives CDR1 SNHLY, CDR2 FYNNEI. Trimming pared 6 bases from V and 5 bases from J, leaving 24 bases between. CDR3 length: 17 residues. The CDR3 spells CASRHRPGKASGDTQYF. In nucleotides, the CDR3 is TGTGCCAGCAGGCACCGCCCGGGGAAGGCTAGTGGAGATACGCAGTATTTT. The complete variable domain, with remaining parts taken from reference TRBV2 and TRBJ2-3, reads EPEVTQTPSHQVTQMGQEVILRCVPISNHLYFYWYRQILGQKVEFLVSFYNNEISEKSEIFDDQFSVERPDGSNFTLKIRSTKLEDSAMYFCASRHRPGKASGDTQYFGPGTRLTVL.

The chain carries TRBV6-5 and TRBJ1-6, with D unresolved. Looked up from germline, CDR1 is MNHEY and CDR2 is SVGAGI. Deletions cut 4 bases from V and 2 bases from J, with 3 bases between. CDR3 length equals 13 residues. The CDR3 nucleotides read TGTGCCAGCAGTTTCACCTATAATTCACCCCTCCACTTT. Protein: CASSFTYNSPLHF.

The count of this clone is one. The chain carries TRBV2 and TRBJ2-2, with a tentative D call TRBD2 (6 bases). V was shortened by 7 bases and J by 1 base, with 13 bases between the two germline ends. The CDR3 is 15 residues long. Germline CDR1 SNHLY, CDR2 FYNNEI. The CDR3 loop reads CASNPGLWNTGELFF. The CDR3 region has the DNA TGTGCCAGCAACCCGGGACTCTGGAACACCGGGGAGCTGTTTTTT.

This chain connects TRBV6-1 to TRBJ2-7; TRBD1 matches 7 bases. CDR3 length: 14 residues. V was pared by 6 bases and J by 1 base, with 6 bases of the junction left unmatched. From germline, CDR1 is MNHNS and CDR2 SASEGT. The CDR3 protein is CASRISRGSYEQYF. The CDR3 nucleotides are TGTGCCAGCAGGATAAGCAGGGGGTCCTACGAGCAGTACTTC.